Given below is one TCR beta chain in context. These data originate in a study of cytomegalovirus exposure and HLA in healthy donors. PCR involved 60 Vbeta and 13 Jbeta primers. Some clones are missing from TCRdb's copy, which holds only in-frame ones; the method was immunoSEQ multiplex PCR. The sample includes 150,000 or so clones, around 74% of them seen just once. The source of this sequence is a male donor in good health and CMV-seronegative. The sequenced sample was PBMCs.

In DNA, the CDR3 is TGCAGCGTTATGCAGGGGGCGGAGTGGCACACTGAAGCTTTCTTT. Protein product: CSVMQGAEWHTEAFF. The J gene is TRBJ1-1, the V gene TRBV29-1, with 8 bases aligning to TRBD1. Per the germline V gene, CDR1 is SQVTM and CDR2 is ANQGSEA. This CDR3 is built from 15 residues. Trimming at V came to 5 bases and at J to 3 bases, leaving 11 bases not matched to a gene. The full variable domain, in which reference TRBV29-1 and TRBJ1-1 provide the parts outside the CDR3, is SAVISQKPSRDICQRGTSLTIQCQVDSQVTMMFWYRQQPGQSLTLIATANQGSEATYESGFVIDKFPISRPNLTFSTLTVSNMSPEDSSIYLCSVMQGAEWHTEAFFGQGTRLTVV.